The clone carrying this TCR beta chain was seen a single time. From the RT-PCR reads, TCRdb called clonotypes with MiXCR, one entry per CDR3 protein. The table lists fewer than 25,000 distinct CDR3 sequences, under 55% of them singletons. The source of the sample is a study of patients and donors after allogeneic stem cell transplantation. The sequencing sample was made of blood, either unsorted or a sorted T cell fraction (not recorded which). This sequence originates from a human donor who was either an allogeneic HSCT recipient or a stem cell or donor lymphocyte infusion donor (not recorded which). It is not recorded whose cells these are; they may come from a transplant donor.

In DNA form, the CDR3 reads TGTGCCAGCAGCTTAAGGGTAGCCACCAACACCGGGGAGCTGTTTTTT. Protein product: CASSLRVATNTGELFF. The chain carries TRBV5-4 and TRBJ2-2; D is uncertain. The CDR3 is 16 amino acids. Trimming pared 2 bases from V and 2 bases from J, leaving 13 bases between. Germline V CDR1 and CDR2: SGHNT, YYREEE (reference sequence).